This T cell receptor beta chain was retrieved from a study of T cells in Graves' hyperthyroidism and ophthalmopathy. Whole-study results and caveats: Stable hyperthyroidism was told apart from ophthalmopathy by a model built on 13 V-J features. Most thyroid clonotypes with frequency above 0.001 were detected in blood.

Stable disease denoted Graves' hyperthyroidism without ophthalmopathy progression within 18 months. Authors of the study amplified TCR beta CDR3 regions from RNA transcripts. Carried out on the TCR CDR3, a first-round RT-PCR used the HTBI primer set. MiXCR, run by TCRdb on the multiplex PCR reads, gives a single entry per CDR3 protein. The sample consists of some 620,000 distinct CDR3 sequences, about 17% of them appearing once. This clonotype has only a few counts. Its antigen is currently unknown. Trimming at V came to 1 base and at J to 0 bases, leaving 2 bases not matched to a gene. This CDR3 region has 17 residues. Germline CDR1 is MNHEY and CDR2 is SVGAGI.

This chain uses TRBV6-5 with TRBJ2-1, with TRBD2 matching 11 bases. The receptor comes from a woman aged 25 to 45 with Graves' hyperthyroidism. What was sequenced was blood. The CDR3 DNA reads TGTGCCAGCAGTTACTTTAGCGGGAGGGGCTCCTACAATGAGCAGTTCTTC. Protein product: CASSYFSGRGSYNEQFF.